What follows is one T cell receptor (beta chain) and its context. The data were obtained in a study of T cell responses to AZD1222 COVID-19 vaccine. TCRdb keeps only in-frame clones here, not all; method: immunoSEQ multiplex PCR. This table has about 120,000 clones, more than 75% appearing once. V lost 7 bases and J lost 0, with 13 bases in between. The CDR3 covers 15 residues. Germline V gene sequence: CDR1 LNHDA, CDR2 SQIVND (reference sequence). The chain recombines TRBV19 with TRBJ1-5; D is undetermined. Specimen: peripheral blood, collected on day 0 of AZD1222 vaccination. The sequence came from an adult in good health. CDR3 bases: TGTGCCAGTATCACTACCAGCTATAGCAATCAGCCCCAGCATTTT. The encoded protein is CASITTSYSNQPQHF. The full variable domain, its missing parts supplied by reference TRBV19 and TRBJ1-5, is DGGITQSPKYLFRKEGQNVTLSCEQNLNHDAMYWYRQDPGQGLRLIYYSQIVNDFQKGDIAEGYSVSREKKESFPLTVTSAQKNPTAFYLCASITTSYSNQPQHFGDGTRLSIL.